The 9 T cell receptor beta chains given below trace back to one sample, sequenced in a study of graft-versus-host responses after intestinal transplantation. These receptors' antigens are unknown. Using immunoSEQ multiplex PCR, the repertoire was profiled, and TCRdb retains in-frame clones only, with some absent. This table has about 130,000 clones, about nine tenths appearing once. The material sequenced was unstimulated CD4+ T cells sorted from spleen or lymph node cells, taken before intestinal transplant. The receptors come from a human donor who received an intestinal transplant.

This chain connects TRBV5-1 to TRBJ2-1; no clear D. From germline, CDR1 is SGHRS and CDR2 YFSETQ. The CDR3 has 13 residues. V shed 0 bases and J shed 3 bases, with 4 bases lying between them. CDR3 bases: TGCGCCAGCAGCTTGGACAACTACAATGAGCAGTTCTTC. It yields the protein CASSLDNYNEQFF.

The gene calls are TRBV6-6 and TRBJ2-1; 14 nucleotides agree with TRBD2. J lost 6 bases, V lost 4 bases, and 5 bases had no gene match. The CDR3 runs to 16 residues. The germline gives CDR1 MNHNY, CDR2 SVGAGI (reference sequence). CDR3 in DNA: TGTGCCAGCAGTTCCGGGACTAGCGGGAGAAGCAATGAGCAGTTCTTC. This gives the protein CASSSGTSGRSNEQFF.

The chain uses TRBV28 and TRBJ1-5; D may be TRBD1 (5 bases). V lost 3 bases and J 6 bases, leaving 15 bases between the germline ends. Germline values: CDR1 MDHEN, CDR2 SYDVKM. The CDR3 is 15 amino acids. Written as DNA, the CDR3 is TGTGCCAGCAGTTTCCCTGACAGCAATCTTCAGCCCCAGCATTTT. Translation gives CASSFPDSNLQPQHF.

This chain uses TRBV5-1 with TRBJ2-1; D not certain. V was pared by 0 bases and J by 3 bases, with 7 bases between. Germline CDR1 reads SGHRS; CDR2 reads YFSETQ. This CDR3 has 14 residues. The CDR3 spells CASSLVGNYNEQFF. CDR3 sequence (DNA): TGCGCCAGCAGCTTGGTCGGCAACTACAATGAGCAGTTCTTC.

The V and J genes are TRBV6-6 and TRBJ1-3; a possible D gene is TRBD1 (5 bases). Trimming pared 0 bases from V and 2 bases from J, leaving 8 bases between. CDR3 length equals 15 residues. The germline CDR1 and CDR2 sequences are MNHNY and SVGAGI (reference sequence). CDR3 coding DNA: TGTGCCAGCAGTTACTCTGGCAGGGCTGGAAACACCATATATTTT. Translated: CASSYSGRAGNTIYF.

This clone is a singleton in its sample. The chain uses TRBV5-1 and TRBJ1-2; 11 bases map to TRBD1. Germline V gives CDR1 SGHRS, CDR2 YFSETQ. The CDR3 loop spans 16 amino acids. The V and J ends lost 2 bases and 4 bases, in that order; junction bases with no gene match: 7. The CDR3 region has the DNA TGCGCCAGCAGCTTCACGGACAGGGGGCTATTCTATGGCTACACCTTC. It is translated as CASSFTDRGLFYGYTF.

The rearrangement links TRBV18 to TRBJ1-2; D call uncertain. Trimming left V 3 bases short and J 0 bases short, with 5 bases between. CDR1 is KGHSH and CDR2 is LQKENI in the germline V gene. The CDR3 is 13 amino acids. The CDR3 sequence: CASSPGPNYGYTF. As DNA, the CDR3 is TGTGCCAGCTCACCGGGTCCTAACTATGGCTACACCTTC.

The J gene is TRBJ2-1, the V gene TRBV2, with 7 bases aligning to TRBD1. The V gene's germline CDR1 is SNHLY and CDR2 FYNNEI. Unmatched junction bases numbered 3, after V lost 4 bases and J lost 0 bases. The CDR3 loop spans 15 amino acids. The CDR3 DNA follows: TGTGCCAGCAGTGGACAGGGAAGCTCCTACAATGAGCAGTTCTTC. Protein product: CASSGQGSSYNEQFF. Complete variable domain (other parts from reference TRBV2 and TRBJ2-1): EPEVTQTPSHQVTQMGQEVILRCVPISNHLYFYWYRQILGQKVEFLVSFYNNEISEKSEIFDDQFSVERPDGSNFTLKIRSTKLEDSAMYFCASSGQGSSYNEQFFGPGTRLTVL.

The CDR3 is CASSHRGGTVSFYEQYF. DNA for the CDR3: TGTGCCAGCAGCCATAGGGGCGGGACAGTTTCGTTTTACGAGCAGTACTTC. The chain has TRBV7-8 and TRBJ2-7; D is possibly TRBD1 (7 bases). There are 17 residues in the CDR3. Germline V CDR1 and CDR2: SGHVS, FQNEAQ. V shed 5 bases and J shed 4 bases, with 24 bases lying between them.